This entry describes one TCR beta chain. Antigen specificity is unknown. This sample stems from a study of T cell responses to AZD1222 COVID-19 vaccine. Study conclusions and caveats: Donors skewed white British and female; clonal diversity was possibly underestimated. The reported proportion of spike-specific TCRs targeting unmutated variant regions was nearly half. Only six or seven AZD1222 recipients tested seropositive at baseline. No day 14 peak samples; only post-peak repertoires were characterized.

Clones were sequenced by immunoSEQ multiplex PCR, and TCRdb holds only the in-frame ones, with some missing. In the table there are 150,000 to 160,000 clones, 80% to 90% of which are singletons. The receptor was derived from an adult who had recovered from COVID-19. The sample here was peripheral blood, taken after recovery from COVID-19.

The CDR3 region has the DNA TGCAGCGTTGAAGGGGGACTAGCGGGGTACAATGAGCAGTTCTTC. Its translation: CSVEGGLAGYNEQFF. The J gene is TRBJ2-1, the V gene TRBV29-1; 13 positions match TRBD2. Germline lookup yields CDR1 SQVTM and CDR2 ANQGSEA. The CDR3 sequence is 15 residues long. Trimming cost V 1 base and J 4 bases; bases outside gene matches: 1.